The 24 T cell receptor beta chains below all came from one sample that was sequenced in a study of cytomegalovirus exposure and HLA in healthy donors. PCR amplification relied on 60 Vbeta primers (plus 13 Jbeta primers). Assay: immunoSEQ multiplex PCR; the TCRdb copy retains only in-frame clones and omits some. Found here are about 99,000 clones, over 9.5% of them singletons; the top ten hold about 5.7%. Sequencing input: PBMCs. All receptors derive from a man between 35 and 55 years old in good health and CMV-seropositive.

DNA of the CDR3: TGTGCCAGCAACCCTGCCCTAGCGGACAATGAGCAGTTCTTC. Amino acid sequence: CASNPALADNEQFF. The rearrangement uses TRBV7-9 and TRBJ2-1; 7 bases align to TRBD2. CDR1 is SEHNR and CDR2 is FQNEAQ in the germline V gene (reference sequence). V lost 7 bases, J lost 5 bases, and 8 bases stayed unmatched. The CDR3 runs 14 residues.

The chain has TRBV6-5 and TRBJ1-2; no clear D. The CDR3 extends over 13 amino acids. In germline, CDR1 is MNHEY, CDR2 SVGAGI. Between the trimmed V and J ends, which lost 2 bases and 3 bases, there was a span of 7 bases. The CDR3 loop is CASSYSQDYGYTF. CDR3 coding DNA: TGTGCCAGCAGTTACAGTCAGGACTATGGCTACACCTTC.

This clone was observed a few times. The chain links TRBV28 to TRBJ1-3, with 7 positions matching TRBD1. This CDR3 region has 16 residues. With V trimmed by 7 bases and J by 3 bases, 12 bases remained unmatched. The germline CDR1 and CDR2 sequences are MDHEN and SYDVKM. Here the CDR3 DNA reads TGTGCCAGCACCATTTTGGCCGACAGGGTTGGAAACACCATATATTTT. Its translation is CASTILADRVGNTIYF.

The chain is built from TRBV6-5 and TRBJ1-2, with D perhaps matching TRBD1 (6 bases). V shed 5 bases and J shed 5 bases, with 12 bases lying between them. The CDR3 sequence is 13 residues long. Germline CDR1 MNHEY, CDR2 SVGAGI. CDR3 sequence: CASSTMGAYGYTF. The CDR3 DNA reads TGTGCCAGCAGTACTATGGGGGCTTATGGCTACACCTTC.

This clone occurred a few times. The rearrangement links TRBV7-8 to TRBJ1-6; maybe TRBD1 (6 bases). Trimming stripped 1 base from V and 1 base from J, with 17 bases between. Germline CDR1 reads SGHVS; CDR2 reads FQNEAQ. The CDR3 extends over 19 amino acids. CDR3 protein: CASSLGLTGQGSYNSPLHF. In nucleotides, the CDR3 is TGTGCCAGCAGCTTAGGACTCACGGGACAAGGGTCCTATAATTCACCCCTCCACTTT. The full variable domain, with the rest looked up from reference TRBV7-8 and TRBJ1-6, is GAGVSQSPRYKVAKRGQDVALRCDPISGHVSLFWYQQALGQGPEFLTYFQNEAQLDKSGLPSDRFFAERPEGSVSTLKIQRTQQEDSAVYLCASSLGLTGQGSYNSPLHFGNGTRLTVT.

V usage is TRBV4-1 and J usage is TRBJ2-5, with 7 nucleotides matching TRBD1. There are 15 residues in the CDR3. CDR1 and CDR2 (germline): MGHRA, YSYEKL. With V trimmed by 1 base and J by 4 bases, 6 bases remained unmatched. The CDR3 bases are TGCGCCAGCAGCCAAGGGGTAGGGGGCGGAGAGACCCAGTACTTC. Amino acid sequence: CASSQGVGGGETQYF.

This clone was observed a handful of times. This chain connects TRBV28 to TRBJ2-7, with a tentative D call TRBD2 (7 bases). The CDR3 loop spans 16 amino acids. Trimming stripped 8 bases from V and 4 bases from J, with 24 bases between. The V gene's germline CDR1 is MDHEN and CDR2 SYDVKM. The CDR3 reads CASGGGSYYGPYEQYF. The DNA for the CDR3 is TGTGCCAGCGGGGGCGGGAGTTACTACGGACCGTACGAGCAGTACTTC. Full variable domain (missing parts from reference TRBV28 and TRBJ2-7): DVKVTQSSRYLVKRTGEKVFLECVQDMDHENMFWYRQDPGLGLRLIYFSYDVKMKEKGDIPEGYSVSREKKERFSLILESASTNQTSMYLCASGGGSYYGPYEQYFGPGTRLTVT.

This clone appeared a few times. J is TRBJ2-3 and V is TRBV6-5, with 8 bases that match TRBD2. This CDR3 region has 15 residues. After removal of 6 bases from V and 1 base from J, the junction contained 6 bases not matched to a gene. The V gene's germline CDR1 is MNHEY and CDR2 SVGAGI. CDR3 bases: TGTGCCAGCAGACTGACTAGCGTGGGCACAGATACGCAGTATTTT. It translates to CASRLTSVGTDTQYF.

This clone appeared a few times. The rearrangement joins TRBV10-3 to TRBJ2-7; 9 bases are a match to TRBD1. Per the germline V gene, CDR1 is ENHRY and CDR2 is SYGVKD. V shed 2 bases and J 4 bases; nucleotides not matched to a gene: 9. The CDR3 has 16 amino acids. CDR3 DNA sequence: TGTGCCATCAGTGAGATCCCGGGACAGGGACCTTACGAGCAGTACTTC. This sequence encodes CAISEIPGQGPYEQYF.

This clone has just a few counts. The V call is TRBV2, the J call TRBJ1-5; D might be TRBD1 (5 bases). V dropped 8 bases and J dropped 6 bases, with 8 bases sitting between them. The V gene's germline CDR1 is SNHLY and CDR2 FYNNEI. This CDR3 contains 11 residues. The CDR3 loop is CASAGSQPQHF. CDR3 bases: TGTGCCAGCGCAGGGTCTCAGCCCCAGCATTTT.

This clone was detected only a few times. V and J are TRBV9 and TRBJ1-1; possibly TRBD1 for D (5 bases). Trimming cost V 0 bases and J 4 bases, with 10 bases left between them. Per the germline V gene, CDR1 is SGDLS and CDR2 is YYNGEE. The CDR3 runs to 14 residues. The CDR3 nucleotides read TGTGCCAGCAGCGTAGGGCAGGGAAGCACTGAAGCTTTCTTT. Encoded protein: CASSVGQGSTEAFF.

This chain connects TRBV19 to TRBJ2-1, with 7 bases lining up with TRBD2. Losses at the gene ends were 3 bases for V and 4 bases for J; bases not matched to a gene: 6. This CDR3 has 15 amino acids. The germline V gene encodes CDR1 LNHDA and CDR2 SQIVND (reference sequence). The CDR3 is CASSMFQREYNEQFF. Written as DNA, the CDR3 is TGTGCCAGTAGTATGTTCCAGCGGGAATACAATGAGCAGTTCTTC. Full variable domain (outside the CDR3, taken from reference TRBV19 and TRBJ2-1): DGGITQSPKYLFRKEGQNVTLSCEQNLNHDAMYWYRQDPGQGLRLIYYSQIVNDFQKGDIAEGYSVSREKKESFPLTVTSAQKNPTAFYLCASSMFQREYNEQFFGPGTRLTVL.

The gene calls are TRBV5-1 and TRBJ2-7; a weak D match, TRBD2 (6 bases). Trimming pared 5 bases from V and 3 bases from J, leaving 21 bases between. The germline V gene has CDR1 SGHRS and CDR2 YFSETQ. The CDR3 spans 16 residues. The CDR3 here is CASSFASAGLNYEQYF. DNA of the CDR3: TGCGCCAGCAGTTTTGCGTCGGCGGGACTTAACTACGAGCAGTACTTC.

This chain connects TRBV11-3 to TRBJ2-7, with 9 bases matching TRBD1. Trimming cost V 5 bases and J 4 bases; bases outside gene matches: 6. CDR3 size: 14 residues. From germline, CDR1 is SGHNT and CDR2 YENEEA. CDR3 amino acids: CASSPGQGRYEQYF. The CDR3 nucleotides read TGTGCCAGCAGCCCGGGACAGGGACGGTACGAGCAGTACTTC. The whole variable domain, remainder taken from reference TRBV11-3 and TRBJ2-7, is EAGVVQSPRYKIIEKKQPVAFWCNPISGHNTLYWYLQNLGQGPELLIRYENEEAVDDSQLPKDRFSAERLKGVDSTLKIQPAELGDSAVYLCASSPGQGRYEQYFGPGTRLTVT.

V gene TRBV6-5 combines with J gene TRBJ1-1; no clear D gene. Trimming shortened V by 4 bases and J by 2 bases, and 17 bases separated the two germline ends. The CDR3 is made up of 16 amino acids. Looked up from germline, CDR1 is MNHEY and CDR2 is SVGAGI. The CDR3 DNA sequence: TGTGCCAGCAGTTTCTACGGCCCGAGGGTAAACACTGAAGCTTTCTTT. Protein product: CASSFYGPRVNTEAFF.

The V call is TRBV25-1, the J call TRBJ2-7; 10 nucleotides match TRBD1. CDR1 is MGHDK, CDR2 SYGVNS, per germline. V lost 7 bases to trimming and J lost 5 bases; unmatched junction nucleotides: 5. This CDR3 has 13 residues. CDR3 sequence (DNA): TGTGCCAGCACCCGGGACAGGGGAGACGAGCAGTACTTC. Translation: CASTRDRGDEQYF.

The sample holds a few counts of this clone. This chain joins TRBV27 and TRBJ1-2, with 9 bases that match TRBD1. CDR1 MNHEY and CDR2 SMNVEV come from the germline V gene (reference sequence). The trim removed 6 bases at V and 5 bases at J, leaving 7 bases unmatched. The CDR3 loop spans 14 amino acids. The CDR3 DNA reads TGTGCCAGCAGACGAACAGGGGGCGGTTATGGCTACACCTTC. Amino acids: CASRRTGGGYGYTF.

The rearrangement joins TRBV5-6 to TRBJ2-6; TRBD1 is a possible D gene (6 bases). V was clipped by 4 bases and J by 11 bases, with 19 bases between them. CDR1 is SGHDT and CDR2 is YYEEEE in the germline V gene. The CDR3 runs 15 residues. The CDR3 reads CASSRTGTSGHVLTF. CDR3 nucleotides: TGTGCCAGCAGCCGCACAGGGACCTCGGGTCACGTCCTGACTTTC.

This clone has more than one count but fewer than ten. J is TRBJ1-2 and V is TRBV7-8; D might be TRBD1 (5 bases). In germline, CDR1 is SGHVS, CDR2 FQNEAQ. There are 12 residues in the CDR3. V was shortened by 8 bases and J by 3 bases, with 10 bases between the two germline ends. CDR3 in amino acids: CASGPTDYGYTF. CDR3 sequence (DNA): TGTGCCAGCGGACCGACAGACTATGGCTACACCTTC.

V and J are TRBV7-3 and TRBJ2-5, with 7 bases lining up with TRBD2. Judging by the DNA end, TRBJ2-7 fits better; the J call may be wrong. The CDR3 is made up of 13 amino acids. Germline values: CDR1 SGHTA, CDR2 FQGTGA. The CDR3 DNA is TGTGCCAGCAGCTCCTTAGCGGGTCTCGAGCAGTACTTC. This gives the protein CASSSLAGLEQYF.

This clone was seen a handful of times. The chain joins TRBV6-1 to TRBJ2-7; D remains unclear. Between the trimmed V and J ends, which lost 5 bases and 4 bases, there was a span of 18 bases. CDR1 and CDR2 (germline): MNHNS, SASEGT. The CDR3 has 15 amino acids. DNA of the CDR3: TGTGCCAGCAGTCATGACTTTCCCTTCCTTTACGAGCAGTACTTC. It specifies CASSHDFPFLYEQYF.

V usage is TRBV6-1 and J usage is TRBJ1-2, with D perhaps TRBD1 (6 bases). CDR1 is MNHNS and CDR2 is SASEGT in the germline V gene. The CDR3 runs 17 residues. V lost 4 bases to trimming and J lost 0 bases, with 18 bases between them. CDR3 DNA sequence: TGTGCCAGCAGTGTACAACGTCGGACAGTTCCTAACTATGGCTACACCTTC. This encodes CASSVQRRTVPNYGYTF.

This clone was detected a few times. The chain combines TRBV18 with TRBJ2-7, with 11 bases fitting TRBD1. Germline V gives CDR1 KGHSH, CDR2 LQKENI. This CDR3 has 17 residues. Trimming took 0 bases from V and 2 from J; bases not matched to a gene: 6. The CDR3 bases are TGTGCCAGCTCACCACCCCTTTTGGACAGGGGGCCCTACGAGCAGTACTTC. This translates into CASSPPLLDRGPYEQYF.

J is TRBJ2-3 and V is TRBV6-1; the D is unclear. The CDR3 has 13 amino acids. Germline CDR1 reads MNHNS; CDR2 reads SASEGT. V lost 6 bases, J lost 1 base, and 8 bases lay in between. In DNA, the CDR3 is TGTGCCAGCAGCCTTAGATGCACAGATACGCAGTATTTT. Translation gives CASSLRCTDTQYF.